The 27 T cell receptor beta chains presented below share a single source sample, sequenced in a study of blood T cell repertoires in COVID-19. The table came from immunoSEQ multiplex PCR; TCRdb's copy has only in-frame clones and leaves some out. The sample yields approximately 90,000 clones, around 85% seen once. Sequenced sample: peripheral blood. Receptors were obtained from a man in his 60s with acute or convalescent COVID-19.

This sequence joins TRBV28 and TRBJ1-6; 7 nucleotides match TRBD1. V trimming: 6 bases; J trimming: 7 bases; junction bases outside the gene matches: 9. The CDR3 runs 15 residues. CDR1 and CDR2 from the germline V gene are MDHEN and SYDVKM. The CDR3 nucleotides are TGTGCCAGCAGCCCTTCGACAGGGAGCAATTCACCCCTCCACTTT. Translating gives CASSPSTGSNSPLHF.

The V and J genes are TRBV11-2 and TRBJ2-1, with D hard to call. The germline CDR1 and CDR2 sequences are SGHAT and FQNNGV. The CDR3 consists of 15 residues. V lost 3 bases and J 0 bases, leaving 9 bases between the germline ends. The CDR3 loop reads CASSFLSGSYNEQFF. In DNA form, the CDR3 reads TGTGCCAGCAGCTTCCTCTCAGGCTCCTACAATGAGCAGTTCTTC. Drawing the rest from reference TRBV11-2 and TRBJ2-1, the complete variable domain is EAGVAQSPRYKIIEKRQSVAFWCNPISGHATLYWYQQILGQGPKLLIQFQNNGVVDDSQLPKDRFSAERLKGVDSTLKIQPAKLEDSAVYLCASSFLSGSYNEQFFGPGTRLTVL.

The V call is TRBV15, the J call TRBJ2-5; the match to TRBD2 covers 8 bases. Trimming removed 8 bases from V and 2 bases from J; junction bases left unmatched: 1. Germline V CDR1 and CDR2: LNHNV, YYDKDF (reference sequence). The CDR3 consists of 12 residues. The CDR3 spells CATSGGQETQYF. The CDR3 DNA reads TGTGCCACCTCGGGGGGGCAAGAGACCCAGTACTTC.

The count of this clone is one. The V call is TRBV15, the J call TRBJ2-1, with 10 positions matching TRBD2. The CDR3 is 16 residues long. V lost 2 bases, J lost 1 base, and 2 bases stayed unmatched. Germline assignment: CDR1 LNHNV and CDR2 YYDKDF (reference sequence). CDR3 sequence reads: CATSRKREGSYNEQFF. The CDR3, as DNA: TGTGCCACCAGCAGAAAGCGGGAGGGTTCCTACAATGAGCAGTTCTTC.

The rearrangement uses TRBV18 and TRBJ2-7; D is uncertain. CDR1 is KGHSH, CDR2 LQKENI, per germline. The CDR3 sequence is 14 residues long. Trimming cost V 1 base and J 5 bases, with 12 bases left between them. The CDR3 nucleotides read TGTGCCAGCTCACCACAGGATAGAGGTAACGAGCAGTACTTC. Translating gives CASSPQDRGNEQYF.

This chain joins TRBV6-5 and TRBJ1-5, with 8 nucleotides matching TRBD1. V was clipped by 1 base and J by 5 bases; unmatched bases: 1. CDR3 length: 14 residues. Germline CDR1 and CDR2: MNHEY and SVGAGI. The CDR3 here is CASSYYRGDQPQHF. CDR3 bases: TGTGCCAGCAGTTACTACAGGGGGGATCAGCCCCAGCATTTT.

V usage is TRBV19 and J usage is TRBJ1-1, with 10 bases lining up with TRBD1. The germline V gene encodes CDR1 LNHDA and CDR2 SQIVND (reference sequence). The junction had 9 bases not matched to a gene; V was cut back by 8 bases and J by 3 bases. The CDR3 contains 15 residues. CDR3 in amino acids: CASGVRTGGDTEAFF. CDR3 nucleotides: TGTGCCAGTGGGGTCAGGACAGGGGGAGACACTGAAGCTTTCTTT.

CDR3 in amino acids: CASSLGQGAGNTIYF. CDR3 nucleotides: TGTGCCAGCAGCTTAGGGCAGGGGGCGGGAAACACCATATATTTT. The chain links TRBV7-2 to TRBJ1-3, with 8 positions matching TRBD1. With 1 base clipped from V and 4 bases from J, the junction kept 3 bases outside the gene matches. CDR1 and CDR2 from the germline V gene are SGHTA and FQGNSA. The CDR3 has 15 residues.

This clone was recorded only once. The CDR3 nucleotides read TGTGCCAGCAGCTTAGAACAGGGTCGGACGAACACTGAAGCTTTCTTT. This sequence encodes CASSLEQGRTNTEAFF. V gene TRBV3-1 (or the pseudogene TRBV3-2) combines with J gene TRBJ1-1, with a tentative D call TRBD1 (6 bases). The CDR3 consists of 16 residues. The germline gives CDR1 LGHDT, CDR2 YNNKEL (reference sequence). V lost 5 bases and J lost 1, with 17 bases in between.

As concerns this clone: This same CDR3 is encoded by further DNA sequences in the sample. This rearrangement joins TRBV6-5 to TRBJ2-3; possibly TRBD1 for D (5 bases). Germline V gene data show CDR1 as MNHEY and CDR2 as SVGAGI. This CDR3 has 13 residues. V was pared by 2 bases and J by 5 bases, with 8 bases between. The CDR3 protein is CASSYSTGDTQYF. The CDR3 DNA reads TGTGCCAGCAGTTACAGCACAGGAGATACGCAGTATTTT.

This sequence joins TRBV19 and TRBJ2-1, with D tentatively TRBD2 (5 bases). CDR1 and CDR2 from the germline V gene are LNHDA and SQIVND (reference sequence). Trimming left V 2 bases short and J 6 bases short, with 11 bases between. The CDR3 spans 14 residues. The CDR3 region is CASSILGSINEQFF. The CDR3 DNA sequence: TGTGCCAGTAGTATATTAGGGAGTATCAATGAGCAGTTCTTC.

J is TRBJ2-2 and V is TRBV11-2; possible D gene TRBD1, 6 bases. The V and J ends lost 1 base and 6 bases respectively, with 15 bases between them. The CDR3 extends over 16 amino acids. Germline loops: CDR1 SGHAT, CDR2 FQNNGV. The CDR3 here is CASSLGPGEGAGELFF. In DNA form, the CDR3 reads TGTGCCAGCAGCTTAGGGCCAGGGGAAGGGGCCGGGGAGCTGTTTTTT.

V and J are TRBV19 and TRBJ1-5; TRBD1 aligns across 9 bases. V shed 4 bases and J 0 bases; nucleotides not matched to a gene: 4. Per germline, CDR1 LNHDA and CDR2 SQIVND (reference sequence). The CDR3 sequence is 16 residues long. CDR3 sequence reads: CASSTPGQGSNQPQHF. The CDR3 DNA sequence: TGTGCCAGTAGTACCCCGGGACAGGGTAGCAATCAGCCCCAGCATTTT. Variable domain in full (rest from reference TRBV19 and TRBJ1-5): DGGITQSPKYLFRKEGQNVTLSCEQNLNHDAMYWYRQDPGQGLRLIYYSQIVNDFQKGDIAEGYSVSREKKESFPLTVTSAQKNPTAFYLCASSTPGQGSNQPQHFGDGTRLSIL.

This chain links TRBV7-2 with TRBJ2-7; 8 nucleotides align to TRBD2. The CDR3 spans 14 residues. Trimming took 6 bases from V and 3 from J; bases not matched to a gene: 7. CDR1 and CDR2 (germline): SGHTA, FQGNSA. The CDR3 DNA sequence: TGTGCCAGCAGACCCTATAGCGGGGACTACGAGCAGTACTTC. Its translation is CASRPYSGDYEQYF.

J is TRBJ2-1 and V is TRBV5-5; maybe TRBD2 (6 bases). Trimming took off 5 bases at V and 12 bases at J, with 18 bases between the two ends. The CDR3 is 13 amino acids. Looked up from germline, CDR1 is SGHKS and CDR2 is YYEKEE (reference sequence). The CDR3: CASSKGGDFGQFF. CDR3 sequence (DNA): TGTGCCAGCAGTAAGGGTGGGGACTTCGGGCAGTTCTTC. Full variable domain (outside the CDR3, taken from reference TRBV5-5 and TRBJ2-1): DAGVTQSPTHLIKTRGQQVTLRCSPISGHKSVSWYQQVLGQGPQFIFQYYEKEERGRGNFPDRFSARQFPNYSSELNVNALLLGDSALYLCASSKGGDFGQFFGPGTRLTVL.

V and J are TRBV5-4 and TRBJ2-3; D is perhaps TRBD2 (5 bases). V shed 4 bases and J shed 6 bases, with 15 bases lying between them. The length of the CDR3 is 14 residues. The germline V gene encodes CDR1 SGHNT and CDR2 YYREEE (reference sequence). CDR3 residues: CASSVEWERDTQYF. CDR3 coding DNA: TGTGCCAGCAGCGTCGAATGGGAGAGGGATACGCAGTATTTT.

The chain uses TRBV5-1 and TRBJ2-1; 11 nucleotides line up with TRBD2. CDR3 length: 17 residues. Germline assignment: CDR1 SGHRS and CDR2 YFSETQ. Trimming cost V 0 bases and J 7 bases; bases outside gene matches: 9. Here the CDR3 DNA reads TGCGCCAGCAGCTTGGATAGCGGGGGGGCCTGGGATAATGAGCAGTTCTTC. It encodes CASSLDSGGAWDNEQFF.

This clone has just one count. This sequence joins TRBV11-1 and TRBJ2-7; D might be TRBD1 (5 bases). V was trimmed by 5 bases and J by 2 bases, leaving 13 bases between them. This CDR3 contains 14 residues. Germline V gives CDR1 SGHAT, CDR2 FQDESV (reference sequence). The CDR3 region is CASSLLGRAYEQYF. Written as DNA, the CDR3 is TGTGCCAGCAGCCTTCTGGGCAGGGCCTACGAGCAGTACTTC.

The J gene is TRBJ2-4, the V gene TRBV28, with a possible D match to TRBD1 (5 bases). There are 13 residues in the CDR3. The germline gives CDR1 MDHEN, CDR2 SYDVKM. V lost 2 bases and J 6 bases, leaving 8 bases between the germline ends. The CDR3 here is CASSLQGINIQYF. Here the CDR3 DNA reads TGTGCCAGCAGTTTACAGGGAATAAACATTCAGTACTTC. Full variable domain (missing parts from reference TRBV28 and TRBJ2-4): DVKVTQSSRYLVKRTGEKVFLECVQDMDHENMFWYRQDPGLGLRLIYFSYDVKMKEKGDIPEGYSVSREKKERFSLILESASTNQTSMYLCASSLQGINIQYFGAGTRLSVL.

This sequence joins TRBV3-1 (or the pseudogene TRBV3-2) and TRBJ2-1; 9 positions agree with TRBD2. Unmatched junction bases numbered 14, after V lost 5 bases and J lost 9 bases. The CDR3 covers 16 residues. Per the germline V gene, CDR1 is LGHDT and CDR2 is YNNKEL (reference sequence). The CDR3 sequence is CASSGRLSGSRGEQFF. The CDR3 DNA is TGTGCCAGCAGCGGACGACTTAGCGGGAGCCGAGGTGAGCAGTTCTTC.

The genes are TRBV3-1 (or the pseudogene TRBV3-2) and TRBJ2-2, with D possibly TRBD2 on 5 matching bases. This CDR3 comprises 14 residues. The germline V gene encodes CDR1 LGHDT and CDR2 YNNKEL (reference sequence). With 1 base removed from V and 7 bases from J, the gap between germline ends came to 10 bases. CDR3 sequence (DNA): TGTGCCAGCAGCCAAGCGCGAGGGTACGGGGAGCTGTTTTTT. Translated: CASSQARGYGELFF.

The rearrangement joins TRBV29-1 to TRBJ1-2, with unresolved D. The CDR3 is 11 amino acids. V was cut by 5 bases and J by 9 bases, with 13 bases left in between. Germline lookup yields CDR1 SQVTM and CDR2 ANQGSEA. CDR3 in amino acids: CSVTRTGSYTF. CDR3 DNA sequence: TGCAGCGTTACCCGGACGGGGAGCTACACCTTC.

This clone was seen a handful of times. V usage is TRBV24-1 and J usage is TRBJ2-1; possible D gene TRBD2, 6 bases. V shed 7 bases and J shed 5 bases, with 17 bases lying between them. Germline lookup yields CDR1 KGHDR and CDR2 SFDVKD. CDR3 length equals 15 residues. DNA of the CDR3: TGTGCCACCAGGATGCGGGGCGGAGGTGACAATGAGCAGTTCTTC. Translation gives CATRMRGGGDNEQFF.

This clone occurred a few times. CDR3 protein: CASSVPGQGKEQYF. The CDR3 nucleotides read TGTGCCAGCAGCGTACCGGGACAGGGCAAGGAGCAGTACTTC. V is TRBV25-1 and J is TRBJ2-7; TRBD1 agrees at 9 bases. Germline CDR1 MGHDK, CDR2 SYGVNS. CDR3 length: 14 amino acids. J lost 7 bases, V lost 6 bases, and 10 bases had no gene match.

For the CDR3, the DNA is TGTGCCAGCAGCCCCCGCGGGGGGGCTTTGAACACCGGGGAGCTGTTTTTT. It translates to CASSPRGGALNTGELFF. The chain combines TRBV11-2 with TRBJ2-2; 9 bases align to TRBD2. This CDR3 spans 17 amino acids. Germline CDR1 SGHAT, CDR2 FQNNGV. V was clipped by 5 bases and J by 1 base; unmatched bases: 8.

The V and J genes are TRBV6-5 and TRBJ1-2, with 10 bases aligning to TRBD1. The CDR3 totals 14 residues. Germline CDR1 MNHEY, CDR2 SVGAGI. Unmatched junction bases numbered 3, after V lost 7 bases and J lost 1 base. The chain's CDR3 is CASKRDRGNYGYTF. Written as DNA, the CDR3 is TGTGCCAGCAAACGGGACAGGGGTAACTATGGCTACACCTTC.

This rearrangement joins TRBV6-5 to TRBJ2-4; 8 positions match TRBD2. There are 13 residues in the CDR3. Per germline, CDR1 MNHEY and CDR2 SVGAGI. Trimming cost V 6 bases and J 6 bases; bases outside gene matches: 4. CDR3 nucleotides: TGTGCCAGCAGGGGCGGGGGGCCAAACATTCAGTACTTC. Translating it yields CASRGGGPNIQYF.